What follows describes a single T cell receptor beta chain. With V trimmed by 5 bases and J by 1 base, 10 bases remained unmatched. The germline gives CDR1 LGHDT, CDR2 YNNKEL (reference sequence). The CDR3 has 16 residues. This record comes from a study of blood T cell repertoires in COVID-19. Study background: Sites across the United States, Italy and Spain contributed samples from acute and convalescent COVID-19.

Per the authors' pipeline: Estimates of nucleated cell counts were drawn from the amplification of reference gene primers. Generated by immunoSEQ multiplex PCR, the TCRdb table keeps only in-frame clones and is missing some. The D gene and trimming were derived from the DNA, and the V and J assignments and clone size from that table. The sample lists approximately 250,000 clones, 88% occurring once. The chain recombines TRBV3-1 (or the pseudogene TRBV3-2) with TRBJ1-1, with 7 bases lining up with TRBD1. The receptor comes from a woman aged 60-75 years in a cohort exposed to, infected with or recovered from COVID-19 (not recorded which). The sequenced sample was PBMCs or T cells enriched from blood (not recorded which). The CDR3 bases are TGTGCCAGCAGCTCCGGGGCACAGGGGCCGAACACTGAAGCTTTCTTT. Translating gives CASSSGAQGPNTEAFF.